The next 30 T cell receptor beta chains were all read from a single sample in a study of T cells in narcolepsy. The assay was immunoSEQ multiplex PCR, and TCRdb's table has in-frame clones only and misses some. The sample lists under 35,000 clones; approximately 89% were seen once. The specimen sequenced was memory (CD45RA-) CD4+ T cells from blood. These receptors were collected from a human donor in good health.

J is TRBJ2-4 and V is TRBV30; TRBD2 agrees at 8 bases. The J segment lost 0 bases and the V segment lost 2 bases, leaving 9 bases of the junction unmatched. The length of the CDR3 is 17 residues. The V gene's germline CDR1 is GTSNPN and CDR2 SVGIG (reference sequence). The CDR3 is CAWSTGGGVRAKNIQYF. In nucleotides, the CDR3 is TGTGCCTGGAGTACGGGGGGGGGCGTACGAGCCAAAAACATTCAGTACTTC. The variable domain in full, completed from reference TRBV30 and TRBJ2-4, reads SQTIHQWPATLVQPVGSPLSLECTVEGTSNPNLYWYRQAAGRGLQLLFYSVGIGQISSEVPQNLSASRPQDRQFILSSKKLLLSDSGFYLCAWSTGGGVRAKNIQYFGAGTRLSVL.

The chain combines TRBV5-1 with TRBJ1-2; D is ambiguous. Germline CDR1 reads SGHRS; CDR2 reads YFSETQ. Deletions cut 0 bases from V and 8 bases from J, with 5 bases between. The CDR3 contains 11 residues. The CDR3 DNA reads TGCGCCAGCAGCTTGGATTCCGGCTACACCTTC. Protein product: CASSLDSGYTF.

The chain uses TRBV6-1 and TRBJ1-6, with D uncertain. The CDR3 sequence is 14 residues long. The V gene's germline CDR1 is MNHNS and CDR2 SASEGT. The CDR3 region has the DNA TGTGCTGCATCTGCTGGTCCCTATAATTCACCCCTCCACTTT. It codes for CAASAGPYNSPLHF.

J is TRBJ2-3 and V is TRBV5-1; tentatively, D is TRBD1 or TRBD2 (6 bases each). Germline V gives CDR1 SGHRS, CDR2 YFSETQ. The V and J ends lost 7 bases and 0 bases respectively, with 18 bases between them. This CDR3 comprises 16 residues. CDR3 nucleotide sequence: TGCGCCAGCCGACCCAGCACAGGGAGGAGCACAGATACGCAGTATTTT. It translates to CASRPSTGRSTDTQYF.

The CDR3, as DNA: TGTGCCAGCAGTTTCAGGGGTGGAGAGACCCAGTACTTC. Translation gives CASSFRGGETQYF. The chain employs TRBV7-7 and TRBJ2-5, with a weak D call TRBD1 (6 bases). V lost 6 bases and J lost 4, with 12 bases in between. Germline V lookup: CDR1 SSHAT, CDR2 FNYEAQ (reference sequence). The CDR3 totals 13 residues.

This chain connects TRBV19 to TRBJ2-1; 8 nucleotides align to TRBD2. CDR1 and CDR2 from the germline V gene are LNHDA and SQIVND (reference sequence). The CDR3 totals 14 residues. V was pared by 5 bases and J by 8 bases, with 8 bases of the junction left unmatched. The CDR3 DNA reads TGTGCCAGTAGTCACGGGAGGGGGAACGATGAGCAGTTCTTC. Protein sequence: CASSHGRGNDEQFF. The full variable domain, its missing parts supplied by reference TRBV19 and TRBJ2-1, is DGGITQSPKYLFRKEGQNVTLSCEQNLNHDAMYWYRQDPGQGLRLIYYSQIVNDFQKGDIAEGYSVSREKKESFPLTVTSAQKNPTAFYLCASSHGRGNDEQFFGPGTRLTVL.

V is TRBV6-5 and J is TRBJ1-1, with D maybe TRBD1 (5 bases). CDR1 is MNHEY and CDR2 is SVGAGI in the germline V gene. Trimming left V 4 bases short and J 6 bases short, with 9 bases between. The CDR3 is 12 residues long. The CDR3: CASSWGSAEAFF. CDR3 bases: TGTGCCAGCAGTTGGGGGTCCGCTGAAGCTTTCTTT.

This sequence joins TRBV15 and TRBJ2-7, with TRBD1 as a possible D gene (6 bases). The germline V and J ends were trimmed by 1 base and 2 bases, with 6 bases remaining between them. Germline V lookup: CDR1 LNHNV, CDR2 YYDKDF (reference sequence). This CDR3 region has 13 residues. CDR3 DNA sequence: TGTGCCACCAGCAGAGGGGACACCTACGAGCAGTACTTC. Its protein is CATSRGDTYEQYF. The full variable domain, in which reference TRBV15 and TRBJ2-7 provide the parts outside the CDR3, is DAMVIQNPRYQVTQFGKPVTLSCSQTLNHNVMYWYQQKSSQAPKLLFHYYDKDFNNEADTPDNFQSRRPNTSFCFLDIRSPGLGDTAMYLCATSRGDTYEQYFGPGTRLTVT.

This clone was seen just once. The chain uses TRBV6-1 and TRBJ2-5, with 9 positions matching TRBD2. Germline V gene data show CDR1 as MNHNS and CDR2 as SASEGT. The CDR3 covers 14 residues. V was clipped by 5 bases and J by 3 bases; unmatched bases: 4. CDR3 in amino acids: CASSSAGGEETQYF. The CDR3 coding sequence is TGTGCCAGCAGTTCAGCGGGGGGTGAAGAGACCCAGTACTTC.

The chain employs TRBV6-1 and TRBJ1-5; D is possibly TRBD1 (6 bases). The CDR3 is made up of 15 amino acids. With 7 bases removed from V and 0 bases from J, the gap between germline ends came to 13 bases. Germline V gives CDR1 MNHNS, CDR2 SASEGT. This CDR3 reads CASTRGSHSNQPQHF. For the CDR3, the DNA is TGTGCCAGCACCAGGGGCAGTCATAGCAATCAGCCCCAGCATTTT.

The V call is TRBV7-9, the J call TRBJ2-2, with D hard to call. Germline CDR1 and CDR2: SEHNR and FQNEAQ (reference sequence). Trimming stripped 8 bases from V and 2 bases from J, with 15 bases between. CDR3 length equals 15 residues. Here the CDR3 reads CASHSGSRNTGELFF. The CDR3 DNA follows: TGTGCCAGCCACTCCGGCTCTCGAAACACCGGGGAGCTGTTTTTT.

The chain recombines TRBV7-2 with TRBJ1-1, with a possible D match to TRBD1 (5 bases). The CDR3 consists of 14 residues. V was trimmed by 4 bases and J by 1 base, leaving 10 bases between them. Germline lookup yields CDR1 SGHTA and CDR2 FQGNSA. The CDR3 DNA reads TGTGCCAGCAGCTACTTCACAGGGAACACTGAAGCTTTCTTT. It encodes CASSYFTGNTEAFF.

The CDR3 protein is CATQTGPLGTQYF. The CDR3, as DNA: TGTGCCACCCAAACGGGGCCTTTGGGGACCCAGTACTTC. The chain couples TRBV5-6 to TRBJ2-5, with D perhaps TRBD1 or TRBD2 (5 bases each). Trimming removed 9 bases at V and 7 bases at J, with 19 bases between. This CDR3 has 13 amino acids. Germline lookup yields CDR1 SGHDT and CDR2 YYEEEE.

The chain uses TRBV27 and TRBJ1-4, with a weak D call TRBD1 (5 bases). V was cut by 6 bases and J by 7 bases, with 15 bases left in between. Germline CDR1 MNHEY, CDR2 SMNVEV (reference sequence). The CDR3 consists of 14 residues. CDR3: CASSGEGFGEKLFF. In DNA, the CDR3 is TGTGCCAGCAGCGGAGAGGGGTTTGGTGAAAAACTGTTTTTT.

The genes are TRBV28 and TRBJ1-2, with no clear D. V lost 3 bases and J 2 bases, leaving 22 bases between the germline ends. CDR1 is MDHEN and CDR2 is SYDVKM in the germline V gene. CDR3 size: 18 residues. The CDR3 DNA reads TGTGCCAGCAGTTTCACGGGTTTAAGCTGGGATAGGAACTATGGCTACACCTTC. As protein: CASSFTGLSWDRNYGYTF.

The CDR3 DNA sequence: TGTGCCTGGAGTGTATGGGGGGCTTCCTCTGGAAACACCATATATTTT. Its translation: CAWSVWGASSGNTIYF. The chain uses TRBV30 and TRBJ1-3; weak D call: TRBD1 (6 bases). Trimming removed 0 bases from V and 0 bases from J, with 12 bases in between. CDR1 is GTSNPN, CDR2 SVGIG, per germline (reference sequence). CDR3 length equals 16 residues.

The chain recombines TRBV2 with TRBJ2-3; TRBD1 matches 10 bases. After removal of 4 bases from V and 0 bases from J, the junction contained 4 bases not matched to a gene. Germline loops: CDR1 SNHLY, CDR2 FYNNEI. This CDR3 has 16 amino acids. CDR3 residues: CASSAGTGVSTDTQYF. CDR3 DNA sequence: TGTGCCAGCAGTGCCGGGACAGGGGTTAGCACAGATACGCAGTATTTT. Full variable domain (outside the CDR3, taken from reference TRBV2 and TRBJ2-3): EPEVTQTPSHQVTQMGQEVILRCVPISNHLYFYWYRQILGQKVEFLVSFYNNEISEKSEIFDDQFSVERPDGSNFTLKIRSTKLEDSAMYFCASSAGTGVSTDTQYFGPGTRLTVL.

In the case of this clone: The same CDR3 is also encoded by other DNA sequences in this sample. J is TRBJ2-3 and V is TRBV27; D is unresolved. Per the germline V gene, CDR1 is MNHEY and CDR2 is SMNVEV (reference sequence). The CDR3 consists of 13 residues. Trimming stripped 1 base from V and 3 bases from J, with 5 bases between. The CDR3 sequence: CASSLYGTDTQYF. CDR3 nucleotide sequence: TGTGCCAGCAGTTTATACGGGACAGATACGCAGTATTTT.

DNA for the CDR3: TGTGCCAGCAGTTACTCGGGGACAGATGGCTACACCTTC. This codes for CASSYSGTDGYTF. The V gene is TRBV6-5, the J gene TRBJ1-2; 7 bases match TRBD1. Unmatched junction bases numbered 1, after V lost 0 bases and J lost 6 bases. This CDR3 comprises 13 residues. Germline V lookup: CDR1 MNHEY, CDR2 SVGAGI.

This clone was seen once. The chain carries TRBV6-1 and TRBJ1-2, with TRBD1 as a possible D gene (5 bases). Germline lookup yields CDR1 MNHNS and CDR2 SASEGT. This CDR3 region has 14 residues. The ends were cut back, 5 bases at V and 7 bases at J, with 17 bases in the middle. CDR3 residues: CASSLFARQGGYTF. The CDR3 DNA follows: TGTGCCAGCAGTCTTTTTGCTCGGCAGGGTGGCTACACCTTC.

The gene calls are TRBV4-1 and TRBJ2-3; 11 nucleotides match TRBD2. The CDR3 sequence is 19 residues long. The V and J ends lost 0 bases and 0 bases, in that order; junction bases with no gene match: 8. The germline CDR1 and CDR2 sequences are MGHRA and YSYEKL. DNA of the CDR3: TGCGCCAGCAGCCAAGATCAAGCTAGCGGGGGGCCTAGCACAGATACGCAGTATTTT. This translates into CASSQDQASGGPSTDTQYF.

The chain combines TRBV7-9 with TRBJ1-2; D remains ambiguous. The CDR3 runs 15 residues. Germline V gene sequence: CDR1 SEHNR, CDR2 FQNEAQ (reference sequence). V was cut by 1 base and J by 8 bases, with 17 bases left in between. CDR3 nucleotide sequence: TGTGCCAGCAGCTTAGGCTGGGAAGGGAGAGGCGGCTACACCTTC. It encodes CASSLGWEGRGGYTF.

The rearrangement links TRBV5-6 to TRBJ2-5; a weak D match, TRBD1 (6 bases). The V gene lost 1 base and the J gene lost 2 bases, with 15 bases spanning the gap. This CDR3 has 16 residues. The V gene's germline CDR1 is SGHDT and CDR2 YYEEEE. Here the CDR3 DNA reads TGTGCCAGCAGCTTGTTGTGGGGGACACTGCAAGAGACCCAGTACTTC. This sequence encodes CASSLLWGTLQETQYF.

CDR3 sequence reads: CASSLVSGGFYTGELFF. CDR3 DNA: TGTGCCAGCAGCTTAGTCTCAGGGGGGTTCTACACCGGGGAGCTGTTTTTT. V and J are TRBV7-9 and TRBJ2-2; TRBD1 is a possible D gene (7 bases). This CDR3 comprises 17 residues. Trimming took 1 base from V and 3 from J, leaving 15 bases between them. Germline CDR1 SEHNR, CDR2 FQNEAQ (reference sequence).

The rearrangement links TRBV29-1 to TRBJ2-7, with a tentative D call TRBD2 (5 bases). V lost 4 bases and J 3 bases, leaving 13 bases between the germline ends. The length of the CDR3 is 13 residues. Germline V gene sequence: CDR1 SQVTM, CDR2 ANQGSEA. This CDR3 is CSVVRSAGYEQYF. The CDR3 DNA reads TGCAGCGTTGTTAGATCCGCGGGCTACGAGCAGTACTTC.

This sequence joins TRBV18 and TRBJ1-1; D is uncertain. The V end lost 0 bases, the J end lost 4 bases, and 12 bases lay between the germline ends. The germline CDR1 and CDR2 sequences are KGHSH and LQKENI. The CDR3 consists of 15 residues. CDR3 sequence reads: CASSPPLGVSTEAFF. In nucleotides, the CDR3 is TGTGCCAGCTCACCACCGCTCGGGGTATCCACTGAAGCTTTCTTT.

The V gene is TRBV11-2, the J gene TRBJ1-4, with 10 nucleotides matching TRBD1. J lost 8 bases, V lost 5 bases, and 8 bases had no gene match. Germline loops: CDR1 SGHAT, CDR2 FQNNGV. CDR3 length equals 15 residues. CDR3 region: CASSPQTGGREKLFF. CDR3 DNA sequence: TGTGCCAGCAGCCCCCAGACAGGGGGCCGGGAAAAACTGTTTTTT.

The rearrangement joins TRBV5-1 to TRBJ2-6; 10 bases are shared with TRBD1. Trimming cost V 4 bases and J 0 bases; bases outside gene matches: 10. Germline-derived CDR1 and CDR2 are SGHRS and YFSETQ. CDR3 length equals 19 residues. CDR3 residues: CASSDWTGGRNSGANVLTF. The CDR3 DNA follows: TGCGCCAGCAGCGACTGGACAGGGGGAAGAAACTCTGGGGCCAACGTCCTGACTTTC. The variable domain in full, completed from reference TRBV5-1 and TRBJ2-6, reads KAGVTQTPRYLIKTRGQQVTLSCSPISGHRSVSWYQQTPGQGLQFLFEYFSETQRNKGNFPGRFSGRQFSNSRSEMNVSTLELGDSALYLCASSDWTGGRNSGANVLTFGAGSRLTVL.

V is TRBV21-1 and J is TRBJ2-7. TRBV21-1 is shown as a pseudogene. The CDR3 is made up of 11 amino acids. The CDR3 region has the DNA TGTGCCAGCAGCAACACGTCGGAGCAGTACTTC. Translating it yields CASSNTSEQYF.

This clone was seen just once. In DNA, the CDR3 is TGTGCCAGCAGGCAAACCCCGCGTAGCCTGGTAGCCAAAAACATTCAGTACTTC. This codes for CASRQTPRSLVAKNIQYF. The rearrangement links TRBV28 to TRBJ2-4; D is unclear. This CDR3 contains 18 residues. V lost 6 bases to trimming and J lost 0 bases, with 21 bases between them. Germline CDR1 reads MDHEN; CDR2 reads SYDVKM.